This T cell receptor (beta chain) was retrieved from a study of blood T cell repertoires in COVID-19. Study-wide context: Donors in the United States, Italy and Spain gave samples during acute or convalescent COVID-19. Sources were T cells, B-cell-depleted T cells, or PBMCs; the material itself was cDNA or gDNA.

Methods used by the authors: Estimates of nucleated cell counts were drawn from the amplification of reference gene primers. Assay used: immunoSEQ multiplex PCR; TCRdb lists only in-frame clones, some missing. Clone size and V and J calls were adopted from that table, with D and trimming inferred from the DNA. The sample consists of some 150,000 clones, roughly 84% of them appearing once. V dropped 3 bases and J dropped 7 bases, with 12 bases sitting between them. The CDR3 length is 12 residues. Germline V lookup: CDR1 SQVTM, CDR2 ANQGSEA. V usage is TRBV29-1 and J usage is TRBJ1-2; D not resolved. The TCR was taken from a human donor in a cohort sampled during active COVID-19. The sample taken for sequencing was peripheral blood. The CDR3 reads CSVEIWEGGYTF. In DNA form, the CDR3 reads TGCAGCGTTGAGATATGGGAGGGTGGCTACACCTTC.